In its sample, the clone carrying this TCR beta chain was seen many times. The target antigen is unknown. The sample belongs to a study of CD8 T cells in ankylosing spondylitis. The CDR3 has 13 residues. Trimming stripped 8 bases from V and 0 bases from J, with 13 bases between. Per the germline V gene, CDR1 is DFQATT and CDR2 is SNEGSKA (reference sequence). In making TCR beta libraries, quantitative 5'-RACE with molecular barcodes was used. From the 5' RACE reads, TCRdb called clonotypes with MiXCR, one entry per CDR3 protein. This sample has fewer than 80,000 distinct CDR3 sequences, with less than 6% found just once. Study conclusions and caveats: Disease-linked clones displayed a CD8+ phenotype and appeared relatively rarely in peripheral blood. Made up of about eight highly homologous variants, a TCR beta motif appeared characteristic of ankylosing spondylitis blood.

The specimen sequenced was blood, either unsorted or a sorted T cell fraction (not recorded which). V usage is TRBV20-1 and J usage is TRBJ1-1, with a tentative D call TRBD1 (6 bases). The sequence was obtained from a male donor with ankylosing spondylitis or in good health (not recorded which). The CDR3 sequence is CSTGQTLNTEAFF. As DNA, the CDR3 is TGCAGTACTGGACAGACCTTGAACACTGAAGCTTTCTTT.